The 21 T cell receptor beta chains presented below share a single source sample, sequenced in a study of T-cell memory formation after mild COVID-19. In TCRdb, the 5' RACE reads were re-called with MiXCR into one record per CDR3 protein. Of 300,000 to 400,000 distinct CDR3 sequences in the sample, about 15% were seen once. The sequenced sample was PBMCs or a T cell subset sorted from them (not recorded which). The receptors stem from a young man who had mild COVID-19 (a few samples of this study predate the infection). Cell type and time point are not known.

The sample holds a few counts of this clonotype. J is TRBJ1-4 and V is TRBV7-2; D gene unclear. The CDR3 totals 14 residues. CDR1 is SGHTA and CDR2 is FQGNSA in the germline V gene. Trimming left V 5 bases short and J 0 bases short, with 7 bases between. The CDR3 protein is CASSPASTNEKLFF. CDR3 sequence (DNA): TGTGCCAGCAGCCCCGCCTCAACTAATGAAAAACTGTTTTTT.

This clonotype was seen only a few times. The V gene is TRBV2, the J gene TRBJ1-5; the D is unclear. The V end was cut by 4 bases, the J end by 0 bases, with 7 bases between. The germline CDR1 and CDR2 sequences are SNHLY and FYNNEI. The CDR3 is made up of 14 amino acids. CDR3 coding DNA: TGTGCCAGCAGTGGAGCGACTAGCAATCAGCCCCAGCATTTT. Amino acids: CASSGATSNQPQHF.

The chain combines TRBV7-6 with TRBJ2-5, with D perhaps matching TRBD1 (6 bases). Germline CDR1 reads SGHVS; CDR2 reads FNYEAQ. There are 15 residues in the CDR3. V lost 5 bases to trimming and J lost 2 bases, with 15 bases between them. Here the CDR3 DNA reads TGTGCCAGCAGCCGAAACCGACAGGCACAAGAGACCCAGTACTTC. It is translated as CASSRNRQAQETQYF.

This clonotype was seen a handful of times. This chain links TRBV10-3 with TRBJ1-5; no definite D call. V was pared by 0 bases and J by 1 base, with 7 bases between. This CDR3 region has 15 residues. Germline values: CDR1 ENHRY, CDR2 SYGVKD. The CDR3 loop reads CAISESTTSNQPQHF. The CDR3 DNA follows: TGTGCCATCAGTGAGTCGACAACAAGCAATCAGCCCCAGCATTTT.

This clonotype was counted a few times. The V call is TRBV20-1, the J call TRBJ2-5; TRBD2 matches 8 bases. V was clipped by 5 bases and J by 2 bases; unmatched bases: 7. Germline loops: CDR1 DFQATT, CDR2 SNEGSKA (reference sequence). The CDR3 consists of 14 residues. The CDR3 reads CSAGLAGIQETQYF. CDR3 DNA sequence: TGCAGTGCTGGACTAGCAGGAATTCAAGAGACCCAGTACTTC.

This clonotype was detected many times. The chain has TRBV10-3 and TRBJ1-5, with 7 bases lining up with TRBD1. Per the germline V gene, CDR1 is ENHRY and CDR2 is SYGVKD. Trimming took 5 bases from V and 6 from J; bases not matched to a gene: 10. There are 15 residues in the CDR3. CDR3 in amino acids: CAISQNTGAGQPQHF. The DNA for the CDR3 is TGTGCCATCAGTCAGAATACAGGGGCAGGTCAGCCCCAGCATTTT.

This clonotype appeared a few times. V is TRBV6-6 and J is TRBJ2-5; D is undetermined. The V gene lost 2 bases and the J gene lost 5 bases, with 9 bases spanning the gap. Germline CDR1 and CDR2: MNHNY and SVGAGI (reference sequence). This CDR3 region has 13 residues. DNA for the CDR3: TGTGCCAGCAGTTACGATAGCTTGGAGACCCAGTACTTC. It yields the protein CASSYDSLETQYF.

This clonotype has just a few counts. The J gene is TRBJ1-1, the V gene TRBV29-1, with TRBD1 matching 9 bases. With 7 bases clipped from V and 4 bases from J, the junction kept 7 bases outside the gene matches. Looked up from germline, CDR1 is SQVTM and CDR2 is ANQGSEA. The CDR3 contains 13 residues. The CDR3: CSGGQGLGTEAFF. Written as DNA, the CDR3 is TGCAGCGGTGGACAGGGGCTGGGCACTGAAGCTTTCTTT.

The chain recombines TRBV7-9 with TRBJ1-1, with D uncertain. Germline loops: CDR1 SEHNR, CDR2 FQNEAQ (reference sequence). This CDR3 spans 13 amino acids. V dropped 0 bases and J dropped 4 bases, with 6 bases sitting between them. The CDR3 DNA sequence: TGTGCCAGCAGCTTAGCGGTTTTCACTGAAGCTTTCTTT. Translated: CASSLAVFTEAFF.

This clonotype occurred a few times. The chain combines TRBV19 with TRBJ2-5, with 7 bases identical to TRBD1. CDR1 and CDR2 from the germline V gene are LNHDA and SQIVND (reference sequence). The CDR3 loop spans 14 amino acids. V lost 5 bases to trimming and J lost 3 bases; unmatched junction nucleotides: 6. CDR3 coding DNA: TGTGCCAGTAGTGATCCCGGGACAGAAGAGACCCAGTACTTC. This translates into CASSDPGTEETQYF.

This clonotype appeared a few times. This chain joins TRBV4-2 and TRBJ1-1; D remains ambiguous. The CDR3 consists of 15 residues. CDR1 is LGHNA and CDR2 is YNFKEQ in the germline V gene. The V and J ends lost 4 bases and 1 base respectively, with 13 bases between them. The CDR3 coding sequence is TGTGCCAGCAGCCCCAGCGTAGCTACGAACACTGAAGCTTTCTTT. It translates to CASSPSVATNTEAFF.

This clonotype was counted many times. J is TRBJ2-3 and V is TRBV11-2, with 11 bases matching TRBD2. The CDR3 contains 19 residues. The V and J ends lost 2 bases and 5 bases, in that order; junction bases with no gene match: 15. CDR1 is SGHAT and CDR2 is FQNNGV in the germline V gene. This CDR3 is CASSLNYDTSGGNLDTQYF. DNA for the CDR3: TGTGCCAGCAGCTTAAATTACGACACTAGCGGGGGAAACCTAGATACGCAGTATTTT.

The chain carries TRBV5-1 and TRBJ1-1; a possible D gene is TRBD1 (5 bases). CDR3 length equals 16 residues. Germline assignment: CDR1 SGHRS and CDR2 YFSETQ. V lost 1 base and J lost 6, with 19 bases in between. The DNA of the CDR3 is TGCGCCAGCAGCTTGAGTTGGCAGGGAGTCCAACCTGAAGCTTTCTTT. This gives the protein CASSLSWQGVQPEAFF. Using reference TRBV5-1 and TRBJ1-1 for the parts outside the CDR3, the full variable domain is KAGVTQTPRYLIKTRGQQVTLSCSPISGHRSVSWYQQTPGQGLQFLFEYFSETQRNKGNFPGRFSGRQFSNSRSEMNVSTLELGDSALYLCASSLSWQGVQPEAFFGQGTRLTVV.

The rearrangement links TRBV5-1 to TRBJ1-6, with TRBD1 matching over 11 bases. The CDR3 covers 14 residues. Germline CDR1 reads SGHRS; CDR2 reads YFSETQ. Trimming at V came to 4 bases and at J to 10 bases, leaving 4 bases not matched to a gene. The CDR3 nucleotides read TGCGCCAGCAGCAGGGACAGGGGGGGGTCACCCCTCCACTTT. The encoded protein is CASSRDRGGSPLHF.

This clonotype was observed a handful of times. Its ends do not fully match the called genes, so a read error is possible. The rearrangement joins TRBV20-1 to TRBJ2-5, with D possibly called TRBD1 or TRBD2 (5 bases each). CDR1 is DFQATT, CDR2 SNEGSKA, per germline (reference sequence). CDR3 length equals 11 residues. Here the CDR3 reads CSARLGTPNHF. The CDR3 DNA reads TGCAGTGCTAGGTTGGGGACCCCAAACCACTTC.

V is TRBV4-1 and J is TRBJ1-5; 9 positions match TRBD1. Germline lookup yields CDR1 MGHRA and CDR2 YSYEKL. The CDR3 is made up of 15 amino acids. The V gene end was trimmed by 7 bases and the J gene end by 0 bases; junction bases not matched to a gene: 4. The CDR3 reads CASTRTGDSNQPQHF. Here the CDR3 DNA reads TGCGCCAGCACCAGGACAGGGGATAGCAATCAGCCCCAGCATTTT.

J is TRBJ2-5 and V is TRBV5-1; 12 bases align to TRBD2. There are 17 residues in the CDR3. V was pared by 0 bases and J by 1 base, with 4 bases of the junction left unmatched. Germline lookup yields CDR1 SGHRS and CDR2 YFSETQ. CDR3 protein: CASSLGQLAGGQETQYF. CDR3 sequence (DNA): TGCGCCAGCAGCTTGGGCCAACTAGCGGGGGGCCAAGAGACCCAGTACTTC.

The DNA of the CDR3 is TGTGCCAGCAGCCCCCAGACAGGCCTGAGCTCCTACGAGCAGTACGTC. As protein: CASSPQTGLSSYEQYV. This chain links TRBV7-8 with TRBJ2-7; TRBD1 is a possible D gene (6 bases). Trimming took 5 bases from V and 0 from J, leaving 17 bases between them. The CDR3 has 16 residues. The germline gives CDR1 SGHVS, CDR2 FQNEAQ.

This clonotype has more than one count but fewer than ten. The chain employs TRBV7-3 and TRBJ2-6, with D perhaps matching TRBD1 (7 bases). Trimming left V 2 bases short and J 2 bases short, with 10 bases between. The length of the CDR3 is 16 residues. Per germline, CDR1 SGHTA and CDR2 FQGTGA. The CDR3, as DNA: TGTGCCAGCAGCTTACAGGGGGGCCCTGGGGCCAACGTCCTGACTTTC. Translation: CASSLQGGPGANVLTF.

This sequence joins TRBV20-1 and TRBJ2-2; D remains ambiguous. CDR1 is DFQATT and CDR2 is SNEGSKA in the germline V gene (reference sequence). This CDR3 is 12 amino acids long. V was pared by 5 bases and J by 5 bases, with 9 bases between. The CDR3 DNA follows: TGCAGTGCTCAGCTAGGAACCGGGGAGCTGTTTTTT. This sequence encodes CSAQLGTGELFF.

The chain carries TRBV7-9 and TRBJ1-2; TRBD1 might be the D (6 bases). Germline V gene sequence: CDR1 SEHNR, CDR2 FQNEAQ (reference sequence). CDR3 length: 16 residues. Trimming pared 5 bases from V and 3 bases from J, leaving 19 bases between. CDR3 region: CASSPIPQGGDYGYTF. In DNA form, the CDR3 reads TGTGCCAGCAGCCCAATCCCACAGGGAGGGGACTATGGCTACACCTTC.